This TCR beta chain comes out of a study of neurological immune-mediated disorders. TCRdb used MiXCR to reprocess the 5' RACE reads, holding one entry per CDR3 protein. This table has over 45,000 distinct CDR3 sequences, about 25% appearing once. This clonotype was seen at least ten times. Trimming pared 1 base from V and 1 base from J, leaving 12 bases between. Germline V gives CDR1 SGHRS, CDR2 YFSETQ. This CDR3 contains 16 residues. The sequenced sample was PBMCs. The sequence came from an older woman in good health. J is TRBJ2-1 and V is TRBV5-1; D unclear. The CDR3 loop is CASSLSVPSSYNEQFF. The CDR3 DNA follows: TGCGCCAGCAGCTTGTCCGTCCCCAGTTCCTACAATGAGCAGTTCTTC.